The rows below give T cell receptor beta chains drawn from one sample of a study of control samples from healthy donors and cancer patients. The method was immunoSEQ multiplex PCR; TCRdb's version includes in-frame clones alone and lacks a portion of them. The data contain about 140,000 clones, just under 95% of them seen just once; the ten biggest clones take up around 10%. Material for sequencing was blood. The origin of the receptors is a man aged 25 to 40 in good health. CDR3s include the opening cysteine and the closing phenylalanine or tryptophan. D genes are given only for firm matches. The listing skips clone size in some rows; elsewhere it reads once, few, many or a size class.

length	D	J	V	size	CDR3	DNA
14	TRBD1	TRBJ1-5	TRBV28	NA	CASSTTGGRQPQHF	TGTGCCAGCAGCACGACAGGGGGCAGGCAGCCCCAGCATTTT
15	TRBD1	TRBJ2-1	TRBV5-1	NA	CASSLQGHTYNEQFF	TGCGCCAGCAGCTTACAGGGGCATACCTACAATGAGCAGTTCTTC
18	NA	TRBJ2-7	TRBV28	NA	CASSQTGKWTTRSYEQYF	TGTGCCAGCAGTCAAACAGGGAAATGGACGACCCGCTCCTACGAGCAGTACTTC
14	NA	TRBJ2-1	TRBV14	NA	CASSQEHTSLEQFF	TGTGCCAGCAGCCAGGAACATACTAGTTTAGAGCAGTTCTTC
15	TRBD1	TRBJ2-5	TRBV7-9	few	CASSFVRDSQETQYF	TGTGCCAGCAGCTTCGTCCGGGACAGCCAAGAGACCCAGTACTTC
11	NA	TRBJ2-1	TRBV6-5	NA	CASTSFDEQFF	TGTGCCAGCACCAGCTTCGATGAGCAGTTCTTC
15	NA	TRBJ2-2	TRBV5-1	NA	CASRTGTLNTGELFF	TGCGCCAGCAGGACCGGGACATTGAACACCGGGGAGCTGTTTTTT
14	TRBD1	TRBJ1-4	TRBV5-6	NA	CASSFGQANEKLFF	TGTGCCAGCAGCTTTGGACAGGCGAATGAAAAACTGTTTTTT
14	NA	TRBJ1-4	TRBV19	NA	CASSIGGPGEKLFF	TGTGCCAGTAGTATTGGAGGGCCAGGGGAAAAACTGTTTTTT
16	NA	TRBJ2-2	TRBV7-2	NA	CASSFRGGANTGELFF	TGTGCCAGCAGCTTCAGGGGGGGCGCGAACACCGGGGAGCTGTTTTTT
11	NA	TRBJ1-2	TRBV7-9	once	CASSGSYGYTF	TGTGCCAGCAGCGGGTCCTATGGCTACACCTTC
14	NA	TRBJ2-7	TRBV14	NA	CASSQGVGRYEQYF	TGTGCCAGCAGCCAAGGGGTAGGAAGGTACGAGCAGTACTTC
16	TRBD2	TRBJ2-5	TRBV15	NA	CATSTTSGSLDETQYF	TGTGCCACCAGCACTACTAGCGGGAGTCTGGATGAGACCCAGTACTTC
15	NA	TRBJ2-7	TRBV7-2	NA	CASSLVAGKMYEQYF	TGTGCCAGCAGCTTAGTGGCAGGGAAAATGTACGAGCAGTACTTC
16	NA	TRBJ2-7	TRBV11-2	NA	CASSLAVRRATYEQYF	TGTGCCAGCAGCTTAGCGGTAAGGCGGGCTACCTACGAGCAGTACTTC
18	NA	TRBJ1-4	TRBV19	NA	CASSKTGGNFATNEKLFF	TGTGCCAGTAGTAAAACCGGGGGTAACTTTGCAACTAATGAAAAACTGTTTTTT
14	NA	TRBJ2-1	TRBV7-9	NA	CASSPKSSYNEQFF	TGTGCCAGCAGCCCCAAGAGCTCCTACAATGAGCAGTTCTTC
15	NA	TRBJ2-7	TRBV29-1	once	CSVEDPGDSSYEQYF	TGCAGCGTTGAAGACCCGGGGGACAGCTCCTACGAGCAGTACTTC
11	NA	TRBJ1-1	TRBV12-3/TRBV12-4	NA	CASTFESEAFF	TGTGCCAGCACTTTCGAGAGTGAAGCTTTCTTT
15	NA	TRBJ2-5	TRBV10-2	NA	CANLGGTTSGETQYF	TGCGCCAATCTCGGAGGGACAACCTCGGGCGAGACCCAGTACTTC
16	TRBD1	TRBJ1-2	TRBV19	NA	CASSRSTGADNYGYTF	TGTGCCAGTAGTAGGAGTACAGGGGCTGATAACTATGGCTACACCTTC
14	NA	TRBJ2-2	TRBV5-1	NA	CASSETARTGELFF	TGCGCCAGCTCCGAGACAGCCCGAACCGGGGAGCTGTTTTTT
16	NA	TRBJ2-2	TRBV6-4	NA	CASSQGGSENTGELFF	TGTGCCAGCAGCCAAGGGGGATCAGAGAACACCGGGGAGCTGTTTTTT
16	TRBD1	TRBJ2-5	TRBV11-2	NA	CASSLAGQGGPETQYF	TGTGCCAGCAGCTTAGCCGGACAGGGAGGCCCTGAGACCCAGTACTTC
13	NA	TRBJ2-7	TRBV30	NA	CAWSRGAGYEQYF	TGTGCCTGGAGTCGGGGGGCAGGCTACGAGCAGTACTTC
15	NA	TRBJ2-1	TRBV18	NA	CASSPLRTVYNEQFF	TGTGCCAGCTCACCACTAAGGACAGTTTACAATGAGCAGTTCTTC
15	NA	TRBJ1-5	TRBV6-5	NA	CASSYSGGPNQPQHF	TGTGCCAGCAGTTACTCGGGGGGGCCTAATCAGCCCCAGCATTTT
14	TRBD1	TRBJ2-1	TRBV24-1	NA	CATSATGSYNEQFF	TGTGCCACCAGTGCGACAGGGAGCTACAATGAGCAGTTCTTC
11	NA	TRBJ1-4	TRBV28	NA	CASTTNEKLFF	TGTGCCAGCACCACTAATGAAAAACTGTTTTTT
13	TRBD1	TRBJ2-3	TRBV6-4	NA	CASSDDDRGSKYF	TGTGCCAGCAGTGACGACGACAGGGGTTCTAAGTATTTT
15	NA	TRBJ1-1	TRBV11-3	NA	CASSFGDSKRLEAFF	TGTGCCAGCAGCTTTGGGGATAGCAAGCGTCTTGAAGCTTTCTTT
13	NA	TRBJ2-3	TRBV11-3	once	CASSRPWTGRQYF	TGTGCCAGCAGTCGTCCCTGGACGGGGAGGCAGTATTTT
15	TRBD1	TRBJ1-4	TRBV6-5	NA	CASSTGAATNEKLFF	TGTGCCAGCAGTACAGGGGCCGCAACTAATGAAAAACTGTTTTTT
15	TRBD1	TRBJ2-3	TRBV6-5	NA	CASSYATGGTDTQYF	TGTGCCAGCAGTTACGCGACAGGGGGCACAGATACGCAGTATTTT
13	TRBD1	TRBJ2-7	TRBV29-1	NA	CSVGTGGADEQYF	TGCAGCGTTGGGACAGGGGGCGCGGACGAGCAGTACTTC
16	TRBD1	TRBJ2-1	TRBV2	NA	CASSVLGTGADNEQFF	TGTGCCAGCAGTGTTCTAGGGACAGGGGCCGACAATGAGCAGTTCTTC
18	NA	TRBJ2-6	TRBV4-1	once	CASSQEGELDPGANVLTF	TGCGCCAGCAGCCAAGAAGGAGAGCTGGACCCTGGGGCCAACGTCCTGACTTTC
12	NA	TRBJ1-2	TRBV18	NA	CASSSVGYGYTF	TGTGCCAGCTCATCCGTCGGCTATGGCTACACCTTC
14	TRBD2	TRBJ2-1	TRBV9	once	CASSRLAELNEQFF	TGTGCCAGCAGCCGACTAGCGGAGCTCAATGAGCAGTTCTTC
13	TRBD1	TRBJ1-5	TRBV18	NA	CASSGQPNQPQHF	TGTGCCAGCTCGGGACAGCCCAATCAGCCCCAGCATTTT
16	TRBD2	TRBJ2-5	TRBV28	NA	CASSLLAGVFEGTQYF	TGTGCCAGCAGCCTACTAGCGGGAGTATTTGAGGGGACCCAGTACTTC
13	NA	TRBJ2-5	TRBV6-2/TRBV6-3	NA	CASSYLEVETQYF	TGTGCCAGCAGTTACTTGGAGGTGGAGACCCAGTACTTC
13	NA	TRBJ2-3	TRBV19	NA	CASGSNRWGTQYF	TGTGCCAGCGGGTCAAATCGCTGGGGTACGCAGTATTTT
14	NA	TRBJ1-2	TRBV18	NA	CASSPTGRGSGYTF	TGTGCCAGCTCACCAACGGGACGAGGTTCTGGCTACACCTTC
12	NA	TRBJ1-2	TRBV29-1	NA	CSVSVQGKGYTF	TGCAGCGTTTCGGTCCAGGGGAAAGGCTACACCTTC
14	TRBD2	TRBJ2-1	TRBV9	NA	CASSVLAGGDEQFF	TGTGCCAGCAGCGTACTAGCGGGAGGGGATGAGCAGTTCTTC
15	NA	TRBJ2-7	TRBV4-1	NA	CASSQGPGNIYEQYF	TGCGCCAGCAGCCAAGGCCCAGGTAATATCTACGAGCAGTACTTC
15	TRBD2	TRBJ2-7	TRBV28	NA	CASSLPGGPTYEQYF	TGTGCCAGCAGTTTGCCGGGGGGGCCCACCTACGAGCAGTACTTC
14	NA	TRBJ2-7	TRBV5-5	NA	CASSLLGHSYEQYF	TGTGCCAGCAGCTTGTTGGGTCACTCATACGAGCAGTACTTC
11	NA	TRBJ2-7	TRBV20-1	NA	CSARLWDEQYF	TGCAGTGCTAGGTTGTGGGACGAGCAGTACTTC
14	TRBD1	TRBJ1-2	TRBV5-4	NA	CASSFLGTDYGYTF	TGTGCCAGCAGCTTCTTGGGGACAGACTATGGCTACACCTTC